This TCR beta chain was sequenced for a study of Graves' ophthalmopathy and Graves' hyperthyroidism (dated by TCRdb to between 2017 and 2018). Background on the whole study: Peripheral blood was collected before any treatment was given, at the time of initial diagnosis. The study used TCR beta repertoire signatures to distinguish Graves' ophthalmopathy from Graves' hyperthyroidism and to predict progression to ophthalmopathy. In total, some 130 blood samples were TCR-sequenced: some 40 ophthalmopathy, some 75 hyperthyroidism and 17 hyperthyroidism-to-ophthalmopathy patients. To explore V-J signatures distinguishing ophthalmopathy from hyperthyroidism, a discovery set of approximately 100 patients (around 42 ophthalmopathy, about 57 stable hyperthyroidism) was enrolled. An independent validation cohort comprised fewer than 20 hyperthyroidism patients and over 15 patients who later progressed from hyperthyroidism to ophthalmopathy. In about six hyperthyroidism patients, the T-cell repertoires found in thyroid tissue were compared with those found in blood. After sampling, hyperthyroidism patients received methimazole starting at 30 mg daily, and ophthalmopathy patients received high-dose intravenous methylprednisolone.

This clonotype was counted only a few times. There is no known antigen for this receptor. No much larger clone exists at a distance of one base, and base qualities are not known. Patients with ophthalmopathy had moderately to severely active disease, with a Clinical Activity Score of 3 or more, a NOSPECS grade of 4 or more, and a disease duration of less than 3 months. Patients with other autoimmune diseases, uncontrolled infections, pregnancy or lactation were excluded from the study. Diagnosis was based on clinical symptoms, serum thyroxine, TRAb, thyroid ultrasound and orbital computed tomography. Using Ficoll-Paque density gradient centrifugation, PBMCs were isolated from about 9.2 ml of fresh peripheral blood. Total RNA was extracted using Trizol reagent, and RNA quality was checked on an Agilent 2100 Bioanalyzer. For repertoire sequencing, the TCR beta CDR3 regions were amplified from RNA transcripts. A first-round RT-PCR used HTBI primers with the Qiagen OneStep RT-PCR kit, followed by a second-round multiplex PCR, size selection and purification. Libraries were sequenced on an Illumina HiSeq2000 using paired-end 100 bp reads. Per the authors' processing: Reads were processed with SOAPnuke, discarding reads with adapters, uncalled bases, mean Phred below 15, or no exact constant-primer or identifier match. COPE v1.2.5 was used to merge high-quality paired reads. Each unique nucleotide sequence was defined as a clonotype, and clonotypes were aligned to IMGT TRB V, D and J references with MiTCR v1.1. The analysis was limited to V-J combinations with a frequency above 0.0001, which together covered 99.2% of repertoires. For each V-J combination, a TCR clonal expansion and chaos score was defined as the ratio of F50 clonal expansion to chaos observed in the TCRdist matrix. Welch's t-statistics and random forest were used to reduce features to about a dozen V-J combinations, which were fed into a naive Bayes classifier. Thyroid-blood repertoire similarity was quantified with the Morisita-Horn index. TCRdb applied fastp at Q25 and MiXCR to the public reads, then kept only in-frame beta chains. Identical CDR3 proteins give one entry, which carries the most common genes and DNA. The V and J calls were not made by the authors but by TCRdb's processing. Across this sample there are about 740,000 distinct CDR3 sequences, with around 40% seen only once. 35% to 55% of the sample is held by the ten biggest clonotypes.

Per the germline V gene (reference sequence), SEHNR is the CDR1 and FQNEAQ is the CDR2. The CDR3 starts with the cysteine, ends with the phenylalanine, and has 14 residues. The kept DNA is CDR3 alone, 42 bases in frame from the first base. V is cut by 2 bases and J by 3 bases, and the space between the germline ends is 8 bases. The investigation overall reported the following: In validation, the model predicted ophthalmopathy progression with more than 70% sensitivity and about 73% specificity; 12 predicted patients were CT-confirmed with GO in a median of roughly 6.8 months. Among expanded thyroid clonotypes with frequency above 0.001, most also showed up in blood, which suggests that blood repertoires may reflect the thyroid immune response. Ophthalmopathy was separated from stable hyperthyroidism by the 13-signature model with about 89% sensitivity and just under 84% specificity in cross-validation and with 80%/75% in the test set. Sample size was not statistically predetermined, and group allocation was not concealed from the investigators.

The rearrangement joined TRBV7-9 to TRBJ1-5, with the D gene too uncertain to name. This TCR came from an adult man with Graves' ophthalmopathy. Source material: peripheral blood. The CDR3 protein: CASSLYGDNQPQHF. The sequenced DNA: TGTGCCAGCAGCTTATATGGGGACAATCAGCCCCAGCATTTT.